Listed here are 16 T cell receptor beta chains from one sample, sequenced in a study of blood T cell repertoires in COVID-19. Clones were read by immunoSEQ multiplex PCR, and TCRdb kept only the in-frame ones, dropping some. The sample carries approximately 300,000 clones, about 89% recorded once. Source material: PBMCs or T cells enriched from blood (not recorded which). The receptor source for this set is a man aged 55 to 70 who had recovered from COVID-19.

The chain combines TRBV7-2 with TRBJ2-7, with 14 bases that match TRBD2. V was clipped by 1 base and J by 5 bases; unmatched bases: 4. The CDR3 totals 16 residues. The germline V gene encodes CDR1 SGHTA and CDR2 FQGNSA. The CDR3 coding sequence is TGTGCCAGCAGCTTAGTGGGGACTAGCGGGAGAGACGAGCAGTACTTC. As protein: CASSLVGTSGRDEQYF.

V gene TRBV7-2 combines with J gene TRBJ2-7; TRBD2 might be the D (5 bases). Looked up from germline, CDR1 is SGHTA and CDR2 is FQGNSA. The V and J ends lost 6 bases and 0 bases respectively, with 12 bases between them. This CDR3 spans 14 amino acids. Here the CDR3 reads CASRYRGDSYEQYF. DNA for the CDR3: TGTGCCAGCAGGTATCGGGGAGACTCCTACGAGCAGTACTTC.

This chain connects TRBV5-6 to TRBJ2-7; weak D call: TRBD2 (6 bases). Between the trimmed V and J ends, which lost 4 bases and 5 bases, there was a span of 22 bases. This CDR3 is built from 16 residues. Germline CDR1 reads SGHDT; CDR2 reads YYEEEE. CDR3 protein: CASSPLTSYALNEQYF. CDR3 bases: TGTGCCAGCAGCCCCCTGACTAGTTATGCCTTAAACGAGCAGTACTTC.

This chain's CDR3 is CASSFYGRQTYEQYF. CDR3 DNA: TGTGCCAGCAGCTTTTACGGCAGACAAACCTACGAGCAGTACTTC. This chain links TRBV7-4 with TRBJ2-7; the D is unclear. The V gene lost 3 bases and the J gene lost 2 bases, with 14 bases spanning the gap. The CDR3 covers 15 residues. Looked up from germline, CDR1 is SGHVT and CDR2 is SQSDAQ.

The CDR3 DNA sequence: TGTGCCAGCTCACTCGACAGGGGGGAAAACATTCAGTACTTC. Residues: CASSLDRGENIQYF. The rearrangement links TRBV18 to TRBJ2-4; 9 nucleotides align to TRBD1. J was trimmed by 5 bases and V by 4 bases; bases with no gene match: 3. CDR1 KGHSH and CDR2 LQKENI come from the germline V gene. This CDR3 is built from 14 residues.

Concerning this clone: One end of the junction varies from germline; a read error may be responsible. The chain has TRBV5-1 and TRBJ2-3; maybe TRBD1 (6 bases). This CDR3 has 11 amino acids. Germline V gives CDR1 SGHRS, CDR2 YFSETQ. The CDR3 reads CASGSGDTRNF. In DNA form, the CDR3 reads TGCGCCAGCGGAAGTGGGGACACGAGGAATTTT. The full variable domain, its missing parts supplied by reference TRBV5-1 and TRBJ2-3, is KAGVTQTPRYLIKTRGQQVTLSCSPISGHRSVSWYQQTPGQGLQFLFEYFSETQRNKGNFPGRFSGRQFSNSRSEMNVSTLELGDSALYLCASGSGDTRNFGPGTRLTVL.

The V call is TRBV6-6, the J call TRBJ1-2; TRBD1 is a possible D gene (5 bases). The CDR3 contains 12 residues. Trimming left V 4 bases short and J 2 bases short, with 5 bases between. Germline V lookup: CDR1 MNHNY, CDR2 SVGAGI (reference sequence). For the CDR3, the DNA is TGTGCCAGCAGTTCAGGGAACTATGGCTACACCTTC. As protein: CASSSGNYGYTF.

V usage is TRBV18 and J usage is TRBJ2-5; 12 bases fit TRBD1. Looked up from germline, CDR1 is KGHSH and CDR2 is LQKENI. Germline trimming cut 0 bases from V and 5 bases from J; bases unmatched to any gene: 4. The CDR3 has 16 residues. This CDR3 reads CASSPPGTGGRETQYF. For the CDR3, the DNA is TGTGCCAGCTCACCACCGGGGACAGGGGGCCGTGAGACCCAGTACTTC.

The rearrangement joins TRBV4-2 to TRBJ1-6, with a tentative D call TRBD1 (6 bases). CDR1 is LGHNA, CDR2 YNFKEQ, per germline. V was trimmed by 5 bases and J by 4 bases, leaving 15 bases between them. The CDR3 is made up of 16 amino acids. The CDR3 bases are TGTGCCAGCAGCACGGAGCCGGGACATTATAATTCACCCCTCCACTTT. Translation: CASSTEPGHYNSPLHF.

This clone showed up just once. This sequence joins TRBV9 and TRBJ2-5; 13 nucleotides line up with TRBD2. Trimming removed 3 bases from V and 3 bases from J; junction bases left unmatched: 5. The CDR3 consists of 16 residues. Germline CDR1 and CDR2: SGDLS and YYNGEE. CDR3 sequence: CASSDGTSGTEETQYF. In DNA, the CDR3 is TGTGCCAGCAGCGACGGGACTAGCGGGACGGAAGAGACCCAGTACTTC.

The chain recombines TRBV23-1 with TRBJ1-1; 8 bases match TRBD1. TRBV23-1 falls under the ORF class, with uncertain function. The CDR3 extends over 16 amino acids. V was clipped by 2 bases and J by 5 bases; unmatched bases: 10. The CDR3 region has the DNA TGCGCCAGCAGTCAACGGTTGGGACAGGTAAAGACTGAAGCTTTCTTT. It yields the protein CASSQRLGQVKTEAFF.

This clone was detected only once. V and J are TRBV24-1 and TRBJ2-5; no firm D call. The length of the CDR3 is 12 residues. From germline, CDR1 is KGHDR and CDR2 SFDVKD. The germline V and J ends were trimmed by 6 bases and 7 bases, with 11 bases remaining between them. This chain's CDR3 is CATSQAGVTQYF. The CDR3 region has the DNA TGTGCCACCAGTCAGGCCGGCGTGACCCAGTACTTC.

The rearrangement joins TRBV7-9 to TRBJ2-2; 9 nucleotides agree with TRBD1. Germline V lookup: CDR1 SEHNR, CDR2 FQNEAQ (reference sequence). This CDR3 is 13 amino acids long. After removal of 5 bases from V and 8 bases from J, the junction contained 3 bases not matched to a gene. CDR3 sequence: CASSTGGGGELFF. The DNA for the CDR3 is TGTGCCAGCAGCACAGGGGGCGGAGGGGAGCTGTTTTTT.

In nucleotides, the CDR3 is TGCGCCAGCAGCCGTGAGATATTCACCTACGAGCAGTACTTC. It is translated as CASSREIFTYEQYF. This chain joins TRBV4-1 and TRBJ2-7; D is ambiguous. V lost 4 bases, J lost 2 bases, and 12 bases lay in between. Germline CDR1 is MGHRA and CDR2 is YSYEKL. CDR3 size: 14 residues.

This clone was observed a few times. The chain links TRBV7-9 to TRBJ2-7, with D perhaps TRBD1 (6 bases). The V gene's germline CDR1 is SEHNR and CDR2 FQNEAQ (reference sequence). V lost 3 bases and J lost 4, with 10 bases in between. The CDR3 has 13 amino acids. The CDR3 nucleotides read TGTGCCAGCAGCTTTGGGACAACATACGAGCAGTACTTC. Encoded protein: CASSFGTTYEQYF.

The chain uses TRBV30 and TRBJ2-5; TRBD2 might be the D (7 bases). The V and J ends lost 2 bases and 5 bases respectively, with 12 bases between them. The CDR3 length is 13 residues. Per germline, CDR1 GTSNPN and CDR2 SVGIG (reference sequence). The CDR3 nucleotides read TGTGCCTGGAGTACGGGGGGCTTGGAGACCCAGTACTTC. Translation: CAWSTGGLETQYF.